This T cell receptor beta chain was found in a study of CD8 T cells in Susac syndrome. At the level of the study: When blood was drawn, patients with Susac syndrome were on intravenous immunoglobulin alone, on corticosteroids, or therapy-naive.

Reverse transcription of roughly 0.5 to 1 ug RNA was carried out with random hexamers. TCRdb re-derived calls from the immunoSEQ multiplex PCR reads in MiXCR, one entry per CDR3 protein. The sample carries about 180,000 distinct CDR3 sequences, just under 95% recorded once. V shed 5 bases and J shed 2 bases, with 7 bases lying between them. This CDR3 has 13 residues. Germline values: CDR1 MDHEN, CDR2 SYDVKM. Sequencing of TCR beta was performed on blood CD8+ T cells and on blood CD4+ T cells. Under recently defined diagnostic criteria, the patients with Susac syndrome qualified as having definite or probable disease. Bulk CD8+ and CD4+ cells came from magnetic negative isolation; CD8+ TEMRA by FACS.

The chain carries TRBV28 and TRBJ1-3; no clear D. The origin of this receptor is a human donor with Susac syndrome. The sequencing input was CD4+ T cells from PBMCs. CDR3 protein: CASSVDAGNTIYF. CDR3 coding DNA: TGTGCCAGCAGTGTGGACGCTGGAAACACCATATATTTT.